This TCR beta chain was recovered during a study of post-analysis software for immune sequencing data. TCR beta cDNA libraries included unique molecular identifiers. TCRdb reprocessed the PCR reads via MiXCR and lists one record per CDR3 protein. Of fewer than 900,000 distinct CDR3 sequences listed, 46% are singletons. The clonotype was recovered from a girl under 18 with multiple sclerosis. The sequenced sample was blood.

The CDR3: CASSYGTSAYEQYF. CDR3 in DNA: TGTGCCAGCAGCTACGGGACTAGTGCGTACGAGCAGTACTTC. The chain employs TRBV11-2 and TRBJ2-4; the match to TRBD2 covers 8 bases. The end of the DNA fits TRBJ2-7 better, so the J call may be wrong. This CDR3 spans 14 amino acids. CDR1 is SGHAT and CDR2 is FQNNGV in the germline V gene.